This T cell receptor (beta chain) was sequenced in a study of regulatory T cells in long-lasting Graves disease. Study summary: Patients with new Graves' disease had used antithyroid drugs below 3 months. Study-level points and caveats: Possibly, accuracy suffered from the small sample size. In persistent patients, shared public clonotypes (around 2,600) outnumbered those in new patients (roughly 1,000).

CDR3-region Arm-PCR and iRepertoire HTBI primers produced the TCR beta libraries. Authors' analysis steps: The study identified 55 to 80 TRBV and 13 to 15 TRBJ segments across samples. TCRdb ran MiXCR on the multiplex PCR reads and lists one entry per CDR3 protein. V and J calls and clone size were set by TCRdb, not the authors. The profile covers just over 600,000 distinct CDR3 sequences, with roughly 15% appearing a single time and under 20% taken by the ten largest. Time point defined: newly diagnosed GD, antithyroid drugs for less than 3 months. The authors made the TCR library using RNA they extracted from PBMCs. Concerning this clonotype: Its antigen is still unknown.

Germline lookup yields CDR1 SGHDN and CDR2 FVKESK. There are 15 residues in the CDR3. With 3 bases removed from V and 2 bases from J, the gap between germline ends came to 13 bases. These data also formed part of another study, on T cells in Graves' hyperthyroidism and ophthalmopathy.

The V and J genes are TRBV14 and TRBJ1-2; perhaps TRBD1 as D (5 bases). The sequence came from a woman aged 30 to 39 with Graves disease. Sample: peripheral blood mononuclear cells (PBMCs), taken at new diagnosis, from a patient treated with antithyroid drugs. The CDR3 nucleotides are TGTGCCAGCAGCCAGTTTGGGGGGTGGAACTATGGCTACACCTTC. This gives the protein CASSQFGGWNYGYTF.